These 10 T cell receptor beta chains came from one sample sequenced in a study of shared clonotypes between healthy human individuals. CD45RO negativity and positive selection for CCR7 defined naive CD8 cells, a population that excluded terminally differentiated effector memory CD45RA+ cells. TCRdb's table, derived via immunoSEQ multiplex PCR, lists solely in-frame clones and lacks some. Altogether about 2.1 million clones are present, over 85% being singletons, with the ten largest covering 1.5% to 2%. The sample consisted of naive CD8+ T cells from PBMCs. The receptors were gathered from a man in his late teens or twenties in good health. Some clones in this sample may be carry-over from other donors' samples.

J is TRBJ2-3 and V is TRBV21-1; the D call in the table, TRBD1, was not verified against the DNA. TRBV21-1 is listed as a pseudogene. CDR3 size: 12 residues. CDR3 DNA sequence: TGTGCCAGCAGCCCCATCACAGATACGCAGTATTTT. Protein sequence: CASSPITDTQYF.

This sequence joins TRBV5-5 and TRBJ1-2; 7 bases agree with TRBD1. Germline loops: CDR1 SGHKS, CDR2 YYEKEE (reference sequence). This CDR3 has 14 residues. J was trimmed by 3 bases and V by 4 bases; bases with no gene match: 6. The CDR3 DNA follows: TGTGCCAGCAGCCCCGGGACAGTACACTATGGCTACACCTTC. It yields the protein CASSPGTVHYGYTF.

CDR3 DNA sequence: TGTGCCAGCAGTTACTCGATGGTGGCGGTGCCTTTCTTT. Translation gives CASSYSMVAVPFF. This sequence joins TRBV6-5 and TRBJ1-1; D remains ambiguous. The CDR3 has 13 amino acids. With 0 bases removed from V and 12 bases from J, the gap between germline ends came to 14 bases. In germline, CDR1 is MNHEY, CDR2 SVGAGI.

The CDR3 nucleotides are TGCGCCAGCAGCGGGGGGTTAGCGGGAGGCTTTTACAATGAGCAGTTCTTC. It translates to CASSGGLAGGFYNEQFF. The chain links TRBV5-1 to TRBJ2-1; 10 bases fit TRBD2. Trimming at V came to 4 bases and at J to 4 bases, leaving 11 bases not matched to a gene. Germline-derived CDR1 and CDR2 are SGHRS and YFSETQ. CDR3 size: 17 residues.

The chain carries TRBV10-3 and TRBJ2-1, with TRBD2 as a possible D gene (5 bases). The CDR3 contains 14 residues. Trimming stripped 6 bases from V and 5 bases from J, with 14 bases between. Germline assignment: CDR1 ENHRY and CDR2 SYGVKD. CDR3 loop: CAIRDAGGDNEQFF. The DNA of the CDR3 is TGTGCCATCAGGGACGCTGGAGGCGACAATGAGCAGTTCTTC.

Concerning this clone: Other DNA sequences in this sample translate to the same CDR3. In DNA, the CDR3 is TGTGCCAGCAGCTTGACAGAGAACACTGAAGCTTTCTTT. Amino acid sequence: CASSLTENTEAFF. This chain uses TRBV5-6 with TRBJ1-1; D ambiguous. CDR3 length equals 13 residues. The V and J ends lost 1 base and 1 base respectively, with 5 bases between them. The germline CDR1 and CDR2 sequences are SGHDT and YYEEEE.

Regarding this clone: The same CDR3 also results from other DNA sequences found in this sample. The chain carries TRBV28 and TRBJ2-7, with TRBD1 identical over 7 bases. Germline V CDR1 and CDR2: MDHEN, SYDVKM. With V trimmed by 7 bases and J by 0 bases, 6 bases remained unmatched. CDR3 length: 14 residues. The CDR3 DNA is TGTGCCAGCACCTTGACAGGGAGCTCCTACGAGCAGTACTTC. Translated, it gives CASTLTGSSYEQYF.

J is TRBJ2-3 and V is TRBV4-2, with 7 positions matching TRBD2. The CDR3 totals 15 residues. Germline values: CDR1 LGHNA, CDR2 YNFKEQ. J lost 6 bases, V lost 5 bases, and 11 bases had no gene match. Here the CDR3 DNA reads TGTGCCAGCAGCGACCACCAGACTAGCCTCGATACGCAGTATTTT. Encoded protein: CASSDHQTSLDTQYF.

For this clone: The sample contains more than one DNA sequence encoding this CDR3. The J gene is TRBJ2-1, the V gene TRBV10-2; weak D call: TRBD1 (6 bases). Germline lookup yields CDR1 WSHSY and CDR2 SAAADI. This CDR3 spans 15 amino acids. V lost 0 bases to trimming and J lost 4 bases, with 10 bases between them. As DNA, the CDR3 is TGCGCCAGCAGTGAGTCAGGGACAAGTTACAATGAGCAGTTCTTC. It encodes CASSESGTSYNEQFF.

The chain joins TRBV27 to TRBJ2-3, with a possible D match to TRBD2 (6 bases). V dropped 6 bases and J dropped 5 bases, with 24 bases sitting between them. CDR1 and CDR2 from the germline V gene are MNHEY and SMNVEV (reference sequence). There are 17 residues in the CDR3. The DNA for the CDR3 is TGTGCCAGCAGCCCCACCTCTGGGGGAGCGGGCCGAGATACGCAGTATTTT. It encodes CASSPTSGGAGRDTQYF.